This T cell receptor (delta chain) originates from a study of Vδ1+ human thymocytes (dated by TCRdb to about 2018). In terms of the full investigation: mRNA-level TRG and TRD CDR3 repertoires of highly purified Vdelta1+ thymocytes from young children were characterised as a data resource. The multiplex-based CDR3 amplicon strategy had previously been validated against 5'RACE-based CDR3 amplicon generation methods.

For this clone: Its binding antigen is unknown. Qualities for individual bases were not recorded, and no much larger clone is one base off.

Thymic samples were depleted of alphabeta T cells, then CD3+ TCRVdelta1+ TCRVdelta2- thymocytes were FACS-sorted. A purity of roughly 97% to 99.6% was achieved for sorted Vdelta1+ thymocytes. Thymic specimens were obtained from several paediatric patients, aged from roughly 5 days to 16 months, who were undergoing corrective cardiac surgery. After the thymic tissue was dispersed, mononuclear cells were isolated using a Histopaque-1077 density gradient. The staining antibodies were anti-TCRVdelta1 clone TS8.2, anti-TCRVdelta2 clone B6, anti-CD3 clone HIT3a and anti-TCRalphabeta clone IP26. CDR1 and CDR2 are read off the germline V gene as TSWWSYY and QGS. Trimming removed 1 base from V and 0 bases from J; the gene matches leave 18 bases unexplained. Reading from cysteine to phenylalanine, the CDR3 counts 22 amino acids. Just CDR3 DNA is preserved here, 66 bases in frame from base 1. Study-wide findings and limitations: Because unexpected Vdelta2 sequences could lead to misinterpretation of bulk repertoire data, the authors recommended using highly purified populations and single-cell validation. Unlike the oligoclonal repertoires in peripheral blood, the thymic TRG and TRD repertoires appeared highly polyclonal, with Gaussian CDR3 length distributions. Donors shared many TRG clonotypes (up to roughly 6.9x10^3), but TRD repertoires were essentially private, with at most 120 shared. About 20% of thymic TRD sequences were found to be Vdelta2 (and few were Vdelta3) despite high sort purity, in contrast to peripheral blood Vdelta1+ controls. Because no clustering by age or sex was observed, donors were not stratified by these variables in the analyses.

RNA was isolated using the RNeasy mini kit, and reverse transcription was performed with Superscript III. CDR3 amplicons were produced by multiplex PCR using pooled V-gene forward primers and a constant-region reverse primer with Illumina adaptor overhangs. After gel purification, the amplicons were indexed with Nextera index primers over approximately 8 extra PCR cycles and then purified using AMPure XP beads. The libraries were sequenced on an Illumina MiSeq using paired-end 250 bp reads, dual indexing and a 20% PhiX spike-in. Regarding the original processing steps: FastQC was used to quality check the reads, while ea-utils fastq-join merged the TRG read pairs. IMGT/HighV-QUEST was used to annotate the sequences, only productive sequences with an unambiguous V-gene assignment were kept, and clonotypes were defined as sequences sharing an identical CDR3 sequence. For downstream analysis, VDJtools 1.1.1, tcR 2.2.3, Treemap and vegan Shannon diversity in R 3.4.4 were used. TCRdb called clones from the public reads with CATT, and repeated DNA sequences were later combined into one row. These V and J calls rely on TCRdb rather than the paper's analysis. The sample table holds around 56,000 delta-chain clones, of which roughly 16% were seen once. The ten largest clones capture under 0.5% of the sample.

This sequence uses TRDV1 and TRDJ1; 12 central nucleotides agree with TRDD3. This clonotype originated in a girl in the first two years of life who had congenital heart surgery. Material for sequencing was Vdelta1+ gamma-delta thymocytes from the thymus. The label giving this sample's cell subset or site can be read as: FACS-sorted CD3+ TCRalphabeta- TCRVdelta1+ TCRVdelta2- thymocytes. The CDR3 reads as follows: CALGEPPRGYWGIPHNTDKLIF. The DNA sequence is as follows: TGTGCTCTTGGGGAACCTCCCCGGGGCTACTGGGGGATACCACACAACACCGATAAACTCATCTTT.